A selection of T cell receptor beta chains follows, all from one sample in a study of siplizumab effects on memory and regulatory T cells. Using immunoSEQ multiplex PCR, the repertoire was profiled, and TCRdb retains in-frame clones only, with some absent. Of roughly 56,000 clones in the sample, about 98% were seen once. Material: naive CD8+ T cells sorted from blood. Receptors originate from a human donor in good health. The CDR3 runs from the conserved cysteine through the conserved F or W. Each record gives: J gene, D gene, V gene, clone size, CDR3 DNA, CDR3 protein. D genes are given only for firm matches. The size entry is marked missing in some rows and otherwise reads once, few, many or a size class.

TRBJ2-5 | NA | TRBV27 | NA | TGTGCCAGCAGTGGGGCGACAGGAATCCAAGAGACCCAGTACTTC | CASSGATGIQETQYF
TRBJ2-7 | TRBD2 | TRBV28 | NA | TGTGCCAGCAGTCCTAGCGGGAGGGCCCACGAGCAGTACTTC | CASSPSGRAHEQYF
TRBJ2-2 | TRBD2 | TRBV7-3 | NA | TGTGCCAGCAGCCTAAAGAGGGGTAGCGGGAGGTTGAACACCGGGGAGCTGTTTTTT | CASSLKRGSGRLNTGELFF
TRBJ2-5 | TRBD2 | TRBV5-1 | NA | TGCGCCAGGGGACTAGCGGGAGGGCAAGAGACCCAGTACTTC | CARGLAGGQETQYF
TRBJ1-1 | NA | TRBV6-5 | NA | TGTGCCAGCAGGCTACAGAACTACGGGGACACTGAAGCTTTCTTT | CASRLQNYGDTEAFF
TRBJ1-4 | NA | TRBV14 | NA | TGTGCCAGCAGCCAAGAAGGGAGGAAACTGTTTTTT | CASSQEGRKLFF
TRBJ1-1 | NA | TRBV5-1 | NA | TGCGCCAGCAGGACAGGGAACACTGAAGCTTTCTTT | CASRTGNTEAFF
TRBJ1-5 | TRBD1 | TRBV2 | NA | TGTGCCAGCAGTGCAGGACAGGGTTTCTTTCAGCCCCAGCATTTT | CASSAGQGFFQPQHF
TRBJ2-7 | TRBD2 | TRBV7-2 | NA | TGTGCCAGCAGCATTAGCGGGACCCTCTACGAGCAGTACTTC | CASSISGTLYEQYF
TRBJ2-3 | NA | TRBV20-1 | NA | TGCAGTGCTAACCTGCCAGATACGCAGTATTTT | CSANLPDTQYF
TRBJ1-5 | NA | TRBV7-9 | NA | TGTGCCAGCAGCTTAGGGGCCGGGGGACCCCAGCATTTT | CASSLGAGGPQHF
TRBJ2-5 | TRBD2 | TRBV9 | NA | TGTGCCAGCAGCAAGAGCGGGGCGCTACAAGAGACCCAGTACTTC | CASSKSGALQETQYF
TRBJ2-1 | NA | TRBV6-5 | once | TGTGCCAGCAGTCCATCAGGAGGGTCCTACAATGAGCAGTTCTTC | CASSPSGGSYNEQFF
TRBJ2-7 | NA | TRBV4-1 | NA | TGCGCCAGCAGCCAGCAAGCTTCCTACGAGCAGTACTTC | CASSQQASYEQYF
TRBJ2-5 | TRBD2 | TRBV15 | NA | TGTGCCACCAGCAGAGGGACTAGCTTTGCGGAGACCCAGTACTTC | CATSRGTSFAETQYF
TRBJ1-1 | TRBD1 | TRBV4-1 | NA | TGCGCCAGCAGCCAGCCAACCCTCAGGGAGGGGGCCACTGAAGCTTTCTTT | CASSQPTLREGATEAFF
TRBJ1-3 | TRBD1 | TRBV13 | NA | TGTGCCAGCAGGGACAGGGCCCCTGGAAACACCATATATTTT | CASRDRAPGNTIYF
TRBJ1-2 | NA | TRBV28 | once | TGTGCCAGCAGTTTCCCGGGGGCGGGCTATGGCTACACCTTC | CASSFPGAGYGYTF
TRBJ1-1 | NA | TRBV4-2 | NA | TGTGCCAGCAGCCAAACAGGAAACACTGAAGCTTTCTTT | CASSQTGNTEAFF
TRBJ2-4 | NA | TRBV4-1 | NA | TGCGCCAGCAGCCACGAACCGGTGGCCGGAAACATTCAGTACTTC | CASSHEPVAGNIQYF
TRBJ1-1 | NA | TRBV10-2 | NA | TGCGCCAGCACGGGACGCACTGAAGCTTTCTTT | CASTGRTEAFF
TRBJ2-1 | NA | TRBV15 | NA | TGTGCCACCAGCAGAGTGCATTCGGGCGGTTTAGACAATGAGCAGTTCTTC | CATSRVHSGGLDNEQFF
TRBJ1-1 | NA | TRBV5-4 | NA | TGTGCCAGCAGCTTGGCGCCGAACACTGAAGCTTTCTTT | CASSLAPNTEAFF
TRBJ2-7 | NA | TRBV5-1 | NA | TGCGCCAGCAGCTTTGGGAAGAGCTACGAGCAGTACTTC | CASSFGKSYEQYF
TRBJ2-2 | NA | TRBV10-1 | NA | TGCGCCAGCTCCCAGGGGCTCGGGGACGGGGAGCTGTTTTTT | CASSQGLGDGELFF
TRBJ2-7 | NA | TRBV19 | NA | TGTGCCAGCGGGGACCCCGGGGACGAGCAGTACTTC | CASGDPGDEQYF
TRBJ2-1 | NA | TRBV5-6 | NA | TGTGCCAGCAGCTTGGAAGGCGCACCCCGAGATGAGCAGTTCTTC | CASSLEGAPRDEQFF
TRBJ1-1 | NA | TRBV6-6 | NA | TGTGCCAGCATCCACGGCGGCCCCGGCACTGAAGCTTTCTTT | CASIHGGPGTEAFF
TRBJ2-3 | TRBD2 | TRBV6-5 | NA | TGTGCCAGCAGATCCAGGGAGGGCGAAACGCAGTATTTT | CASRSREGETQYF